Following are 16 T cell receptor beta chains from one sample sequenced in a study of monozygotic twins with cystic fibrosis. Method: immunoSEQ multiplex PCR; TCRdb's copy keeps in-frame clones and lacks some. This table has under 25,000 clones, about 97% appearing once. The sample consisted of blood. The receptors were sampled from a girl aged 5 to 17 with cystic fibrosis.

The V and J genes are TRBV4-1 and TRBJ2-7; D may be TRBD2 (5 bases). Trimming removed 4 bases at V and 2 bases at J, with 9 bases between. The CDR3 totals 13 residues. Germline CDR1 and CDR2: MGHRA and YSYEKL. CDR3 bases: TGCGCCAGCAGCCCCCCGGGGACCTACGAGCAGTACTTC. Amino acids: CASSPPGTYEQYF.

This chain connects TRBV5-1 to TRBJ2-7; D unclear. Germline lookup yields CDR1 SGHRS and CDR2 YFSETQ. V was clipped by 0 bases and J by 11 bases, with 12 bases between them. This CDR3 spans 12 amino acids. CDR3 nucleotide sequence: TGCGCCAGCAGCTTGGCGGTAGGAGAGGAGTACTTC. Translating it yields CASSLAVGEEYF.

This chain joins TRBV5-4 and TRBJ2-7, with 11 bases matching TRBD2. J lost 4 bases, V lost 3 bases, and 6 bases had no gene match. The germline V gene encodes CDR1 SGHNT and CDR2 YYREEE (reference sequence). The CDR3 totals 15 residues. The CDR3 bases are TGTGCCAGCAGCTACTTAGCGGGAGGGCCATACGAGCAGTACTTC. This encodes CASSYLAGGPYEQYF.

J is TRBJ1-2 and V is TRBV18, with 8 bases lining up with TRBD1. J gave up 8 bases and V 3 bases, and 8 bases lay outside the gene matches. Germline-derived CDR1 and CDR2 are KGHSH and LQKENI. The CDR3 covers 14 residues. CDR3 region: CASSPMADREGYTF. The CDR3 DNA sequence: TGTGCCAGCTCACCGATGGCGGACAGGGAAGGCTACACCTTC.

The V call is TRBV6-6, the J call TRBJ1-1; D ambiguous. Germline loops: CDR1 MNHNY, CDR2 SVGAGI (reference sequence). The CDR3 has 13 amino acids. Trimming removed 6 bases from V and 8 bases from J, with 16 bases in between. CDR3 bases: TGTGCCAGCAGCACATCTGCCGGGATCGAAGCTTTCTTT. Translated: CASSTSAGIEAFF.

The chain is built from TRBV6-5 and TRBJ2-2; the D gene is possibly TRBD2 (5 bases). The germline gives CDR1 MNHEY, CDR2 SVGAGI. The CDR3 is 16 residues long. Deletions cut 2 bases from V and 5 bases from J, with 15 bases between. The CDR3 DNA reads TGTGCCAGCAGTTACCCCCGGGGTCTTTCGACCGGGGAGCTGTTTTTT. Its protein is CASSYPRGLSTGELFF.

V and J are TRBV5-1 and TRBJ2-5, with a tentative D call TRBD1 (8 bases). Germline V gene sequence: CDR1 SGHRS, CDR2 YFSETQ. V lost 6 bases and J 4 bases, leaving 31 bases between the germline ends. The CDR3 extends over 19 amino acids. This chain's CDR3 is CASKRSPAGGTGLGETQYF. The CDR3 coding sequence is TGCGCCAGCAAGCGGTCCCCGGCCGGGGGGACAGGTTTAGGAGAGACCCAGTACTTC.

This clone was recorded once. The chain carries TRBV21-1 and TRBJ1-3; the table's D call of TRBD1 was not tested on the DNA. TRBV21-1 is termed a pseudogene. The CDR3 loop spans 16 amino acids. For the CDR3, the DNA is TGTGCCAGCCGGGACACCTTCCAAACCTCTGGAAACACCATATATTTT. As protein: CASRDTFQTSGNTIYF.

The chain recombines TRBV30 with TRBJ2-5; the match to TRBD1 covers 7 bases. The CDR3 has 12 amino acids. J gave up 5 bases and V 2 bases, and 2 bases lay outside the gene matches. The germline V gene encodes CDR1 GTSNPN and CDR2 SVGIG (reference sequence). CDR3 coding DNA: TGTGCCTGGAGTTGGACAGGCGAGACCCAGTACTTC. Translation: CAWSWTGETQYF.

The chain uses TRBV10-3 and TRBJ1-2; 7 bases align to TRBD1. V lost 3 bases and J lost 8; bases outside the gene matches: 15. The CDR3 runs 16 residues. Germline CDR1 and CDR2: ENHRY and SYGVKD. In nucleotides, the CDR3 is TGTGCCATCAGTGACGCCTATAGCGGACAGGCGGGGGGCTACACCTTC. It yields the protein CAISDAYSGQAGGYTF.

The genes are TRBV6-6 and TRBJ2-1; D might be TRBD1 or TRBD2, each matching 5 bases. The germline V and J ends were trimmed by 2 bases and 8 bases, with 16 bases remaining between them. The germline V gene has CDR1 MNHNY and CDR2 SVGAGI (reference sequence). The CDR3 runs 15 residues. The CDR3 nucleotides are TGTGCCAGCAGTTACCCCGGGCCTAGAGGGGATGAGCAGTTCTTC. Translating gives CASSYPGPRGDEQFF.

The chain is built from TRBV19 and TRBJ2-5; 11 positions agree with TRBD1. The junction had 12 bases not matched to a gene; V was cut back by 10 bases and J by 5 bases. Germline assignment: CDR1 LNHDA and CDR2 SQIVND (reference sequence). The CDR3 covers 15 residues. CDR3 amino acids: CATQPRDRGRETQYF. The DNA of the CDR3 is TGTGCCACCCAACCACGGGACAGGGGGAGGGAGACCCAGTACTTC.

V gene TRBV14 combines with J gene TRBJ2-3; unclear D gene. V was clipped by 3 bases and J by 4 bases, with 2 bases between them. The germline V gene encodes CDR1 SGHDN and CDR2 FVKESK. This CDR3 has 11 amino acids. The CDR3 sequence: CASSQADTQYF. CDR3 nucleotide sequence: TGTGCCAGCAGCCAGGCAGATACGCAGTATTTT.

The rearrangement links TRBV4-1 to TRBJ2-7, with D possibly matching TRBD1 (6 bases). Between the trimmed V and J ends, which lost 3 bases and 4 bases, there was a span of 10 bases. In germline, CDR1 is MGHRA, CDR2 YSYEKL. The CDR3 sequence is 13 residues long. CDR3 protein: CASSHRGGYEQYF. The CDR3, as DNA: TGCGCCAGCAGCCATCGAGGGGGATACGAGCAGTACTTC.

Only one count was recorded for this clone. The chain links TRBV4-1 to TRBJ2-2; weak D call: TRBD2 (6 bases). Trimming left V 2 bases short and J 5 bases short, with 21 bases between. The CDR3 has 18 amino acids. Germline-derived CDR1 and CDR2 are MGHRA and YSYEKL. CDR3 nucleotides: TGCGCCAGCAGCCAACATACAGGCGATCGGGGGTTTACCGGGGAGCTGTTTTTT. Translation gives CASSQHTGDRGFTGELFF.

The V gene is TRBV4-1, the J gene TRBJ2-4, with unresolved D. V was cut by 0 bases and J by 3 bases, with 12 bases left in between. The CDR3 length is 16 residues. In germline, CDR1 is MGHRA, CDR2 YSYEKL. The CDR3 DNA follows: TGCGCCAGCAGCCAAGAGGGAATTAGAGGCAAAAACATTCAGTACTTC. Protein sequence: CASSQEGIRGKNIQYF.